The 14 T cell receptor beta chains in this list originate from one sample, sequenced in a study of blood T cell repertoires in COVID-19. Sequenced by immunoSEQ multiplex PCR; TCRdb stores in-frame clones only, minus some. Here the sample spans under 250,000 clones, roughly 91% being singletons. Material for sequencing was peripheral blood. These receptor sequences come from a man in his thirties or forties with COVID-19, enrolled during active disease.

This chain joins TRBV18 and TRBJ1-1, with D maybe TRBD1 (6 bases). This CDR3 comprises 15 residues. V lost 5 bases to trimming and J lost 0 bases, with 13 bases between them. Per germline, CDR1 KGHSH and CDR2 LQKENI. CDR3 DNA: TGTGCCAGCTCAACAAATGACAGGCTGAACACTGAAGCTTTCTTT. As protein: CASSTNDRLNTEAFF.

The chain couples TRBV11-2 to TRBJ2-3, with D maybe TRBD2 (5 bases). The germline V gene encodes CDR1 SGHAT and CDR2 FQNNGV. The CDR3 contains 16 residues. V gave up 2 bases and J gave up 0 bases, with 12 bases separating them. The CDR3, as DNA: TGTGCCAGCAGCTTACTCCGGCGGACTAGCACAGATACGCAGTATTTT. Encoded protein: CASSLLRRTSTDTQYF.

Only a few counts were recorded for this clone. The CDR3 region is CASSPSRAGGAYGYTF. The DNA of the CDR3 is TGTGCCAGCTCACCGTCGCGTGCAGGGGGCGCATATGGCTACACCTTC. This rearrangement joins TRBV18 to TRBJ1-2, with 8 bases lining up with TRBD1. V shed 3 bases, J shed 5 bases, and the junction held 11 bases outside the gene matches. The CDR3 is 16 residues long. CDR1 is KGHSH, CDR2 LQKENI, per germline.

V and J are TRBV6-6 and TRBJ1-2; unclear D gene. V was pared by 7 bases and J by 2 bases, with 14 bases between. From germline, CDR1 is MNHNY and CDR2 SVGAGI (reference sequence). The CDR3 covers 14 residues. The CDR3 DNA is TGTGCCAGCACCGAGGACGGAGGGAACTATGGCTACACCTTC. It yields the protein CASTEDGGNYGYTF.

The rearrangement joins TRBV3-1 (or the pseudogene TRBV3-2) to TRBJ2-3; 9 nucleotides agree with TRBD2. The CDR3 totals 17 residues. Losses at the gene ends were 1 base for V and 6 bases for J; bases not matched to a gene: 11. CDR1 is LGHDT and CDR2 is YNNKEL in the germline V gene (reference sequence). The CDR3 DNA sequence: TGTGCCAGCAGCCAAGCCAGCGGGGGGCGGGGTTTGGATACGCAGTATTTT. Translated, it gives CASSQASGGRGLDTQYF.

The chain carries TRBV4-1 and TRBJ1-2; possible D gene TRBD1, 6 bases. Trimming left V 2 bases short and J 4 bases short, with 20 bases between. Germline V lookup: CDR1 MGHRA, CDR2 YSYEKL. The CDR3 is 17 amino acids. DNA of the CDR3: TGCGCCAGCAGCCAAAACCGACGGCAGGGGAGTTCCTATGGCTACACCTTC. It translates to CASSQNRRQGSSYGYTF.

The chain has TRBV28 and TRBJ1-1; 7 bases line up with TRBD1. From germline, CDR1 is MDHEN and CDR2 SYDVKM. Germline trimming cut 7 bases from V and 11 bases from J; bases unmatched to any gene: 10. The CDR3 has 12 amino acids. This CDR3 is CASISVRGWAFF. In nucleotides, the CDR3 is TGTGCCAGCATTAGTGTCAGGGGGTGGGCTTTCTTT.

The gene calls are TRBV10-3 and TRBJ1-3, with D unclear. Per germline, CDR1 ENHRY and CDR2 SYGVKD. The CDR3 is 17 residues long. Between the trimmed V and J ends, which lost 0 bases and 0 bases, there was a span of 12 bases. The DNA for the CDR3 is TGTGCCATCAGTGAGTCGGGAGGTTTCGACTCTGGAAACACCATATATTTT. Its protein is CAISESGGFDSGNTIYF.

The chain employs TRBV6-6 and TRBJ2-1, with D possibly TRBD2 on 6 matching bases. V was pared by 6 bases and J by 1 base, with 10 bases between. Per germline, CDR1 MNHNY and CDR2 SVGAGI (reference sequence). CDR3 length: 14 amino acids. Written as DNA, the CDR3 is TGTGCCAGCAGGAAGACTAGTTCCTACAATGAGCAGTTCTTC. Translating it yields CASRKTSSYNEQFF.

The gene calls are TRBV4-1 and TRBJ2-2; D perhaps matches TRBD2 (6 bases). Looked up from germline, CDR1 is MGHRA and CDR2 is YSYEKL. V lost 1 base and J 4 bases, leaving 13 bases between the germline ends. CDR3 size: 16 residues. For the CDR3, the DNA is TGCGCCAGCAGCCAAGCCGGGGGTTGGGGCACCGGGGAGCTGTTTTTT. This sequence encodes CASSQAGGWGTGELFF.

CDR3 sequence reads: CASRETDTDTQYF. DNA of the CDR3: TGTGCCAGCAGAGAGACAGACACAGATACGCAGTATTTT. The V call is TRBV6-5, the J call TRBJ2-3; a possible D gene is TRBD1 (5 bases). The CDR3 is made up of 13 amino acids. The V gene's germline CDR1 is MNHEY and CDR2 SVGAGI. V was cut by 6 bases and J by 2 bases, with 9 bases left in between.

Remarks on this clone: This CDR3 is also generated by other DNA sequences in the sample. The chain links TRBV11-2 to TRBJ2-7, with 13 bases matching TRBD2. The CDR3 is made up of 15 amino acids. The V segment lost 5 bases and the J segment 2 bases; nucleotides outside the gene matches: 3. Looked up from germline, CDR1 is SGHAT and CDR2 is FQNNGV. The CDR3 reads CASSRTSGGPYEQYF. The CDR3 region has the DNA TGTGCCAGCAGCCGGACTAGCGGGGGACCCTACGAGCAGTACTTC. The variable domain in full, completed from reference TRBV11-2 and TRBJ2-7, reads EAGVAQSPRYKIIEKRQSVAFWCNPISGHATLYWYQQILGQGPKLLIQFQNNGVVDDSQLPKDRFSAERLKGVDSTLKIQPAKLEDSAVYLCASSRTSGGPYEQYFGPGTRLTVT.

The V gene is TRBV7-3, the J gene TRBJ2-7, with D tentatively TRBD2 (7 bases). Germline lookup yields CDR1 SGHTA and CDR2 FQGTGA. The CDR3 is 10 residues long. CDR3 DNA sequence: TGTGCCAGCAGCCCGGCCGGGGGGCAGGTC. This sequence encodes CASSPAGGQV.

This chain links TRBV7-6 with TRBJ1-2; no firm D call. Trimming removed 4 bases at V and 0 bases at J, with 15 bases between. CDR1 is SGHVS, CDR2 FNYEAQ, per germline. This CDR3 comprises 16 residues. The CDR3 reads CASSSIKATTNYGYTF. In DNA, the CDR3 is TGTGCCAGCAGCTCCATCAAGGCAACTACTAACTATGGCTACACCTTC.